This entry is about one T cell receptor beta chain. The junction differs from germline at one of its ends, possibly a read error. Other DNA sequences from this sample encode an identical CDR3 as well. In the original analysis: Quantification of nucleated cells was approximated via reference gene primer amplification. The method was immunoSEQ multiplex PCR; TCRdb's version includes in-frame clones alone and lacks a portion of them. The DNA was the basis for D and trimming; V, J and clone size are from that table. The sample shows under 500,000 clones, around nine tenths of them seen only once. The sample is drawn from a study of blood T cell repertoires in COVID-19. Across the study: Researchers got acute and convalescent COVID-19 samples from the United States, Italy and Spain. The cDNA or gDNA used as material had been derived from T cells, B-cell-depleted T cells, or PBMCs.

Germline CDR1 reads SGHRS; CDR2 reads YFSETQ. The CDR3 is 15 amino acids. The sample taken for sequencing was peripheral blood. The rearrangement uses TRBV5-1 and TRBJ2-2; D tentatively reads TRBD1 or TRBD2 (6 bases each). The receptor was isolated from a woman under 40 with acute or convalescent COVID-19. In DNA form, the CDR3 reads TGCGCCAGTAGCTTGGAGGGGGAAGACACCGGGGAGCTGTTTTTT. Its translation: CASSLEGEDTGELFF.